Listed below are T cell receptor beta chains from one sample, sequenced in a study of PD-L1 blockade in urothelial cancer. The repertoire was sequenced with immunoSEQ multiplex PCR; TCRdb's copy has only in-frame clones and lacks some. Here the sample spans 95,000 or so clones, around 87% being singletons. The sample consisted of PBMCs, taken around atezolizumab (anti-PD-L1) treatment. These receptors were taken from a man in his sixties with urothelial cancer. Both conserved end residues are trimmed from each CDR3. Fields, in order: D gene, CDR3 length, V gene, CDR3 protein. A D gene is named only where the DNA matches it firmly.

>TRBD1|13|TRBV9
ASSVGGQVQETQY
>.|11|TRBV6-6
ASSYGANQPQH
>.|14|TRBV7-3
ASSLGTGQGGETQY
>TRBD2|13|TRBV5-1
ASSLAGTSLYEQY
>TRBD2|17|TRBV19
ASSLTGTSGVKTYNEQF
>TRBD2|13|TRBV18
ASSPNRGGQNEQF
>.|14|TRBV14
ASSRADSSLGYGYT
>TRBD2|13|TRBV28
ASSSSGSGAETQY
>.|12|TRBV2
ASSDGQNTGELF
>.|13|TRBV27
ASSLSGSYTGELF
>.|10|TRBV4-3
ASSRGDYGYT
>.|14|TRBV7-8
ASSLWGLLSNQPQH
>.|12|TRBV19
ASRPLWEGTEAF
>TRBD2|15|TRBV4-2
ASSQIIGPLATGELF
>TRBD1|12|TRBV2
ASRWGQGANEQY
>TRBD2|12|TRBV2
ASRLAQNTGELF
>.|14|TRBV7-2
ASPPGLISGANVLT
>TRBD2|13|TRBV15
ATSREGLAVPEQF
>TRBD2|12|TRBV28
ASRITSDHYEQY
>.|10|TRBV10-2
ASGLLRREAF
>TRBD2|11|TRBV27
ASSSPGRDIQY
>.|14|TRBV5-1
ASSLADSRFGYEQY
>TRBD1|13|TRBV28
ASSSGTGVVTEAF
>TRBD1|13|TRBV4-2
ASSQPGQAYNEQF
>TRBD1|14|TRBV18
ASSPGPGQGQETQY